This TCR beta chain was captured in a study of shared clonotypes between healthy human individuals. In the study overall: Each donor had three CD4 naive, three CD4 memory, two CD8 naive and one CD8 memory plate.

HIV-negative, healthy adults without recent acute infections or vaccinations were the donors. It was into CD45RA+ naive and CD45RA-negative memory subsets that the CD4+ cells were split. Remarks on this clone: Its cognate antigen is unknown.

Using immunoSEQ multiplex PCR, the repertoire was profiled, and TCRdb retains in-frame clones only, with some absent. The table has 1.5 million to 1.9 million clones, roughly 98% seen once. Study results and limitations: Rarefaction indicated that sorted-subset sequencing remained incomplete although depth was large.

Sequences were obtained from naive CD4+ T cells sorted from blood. Subset given: CD45RA+ positively selected. This clonotype originated in a man aged 30 to 45 in good health.

The CDR3 DNA sequence: TGTGCCAGCAGCTTAGACGGCCACAGGGGGGAATATGGCTACACCTTC. Its translation is CASSLDGHRGEYGYTF. The chain recombines TRBV7-2 with TRBJ1-2; 8 positions agree with TRBD1. J was trimmed by 5 bases and V by 1 base; bases with no gene match: 9. The CDR3 is made up of 16 amino acids. Per the germline V gene, CDR1 is SGHTA and CDR2 is FQGNSA.